This is a list of T cell receptor beta chains from one sample in a study of cytomegalovirus exposure and HLA in healthy donors. Assay used: immunoSEQ multiplex PCR; TCRdb lists only in-frame clones, some missing. The data show around 140,000 clones, approximately 80% seen once. Sequenced material: PBMCs. The receptors were sampled from a male donor in good health and CMV-seronegative. The CDR3 runs from the conserved cysteine through the conserved F or W. D genes are given only for firm matches. Clone size appears in some rows only: once, few, many, or a class for an expanded clone.

size: NA; D: TRBD1; J: TRBJ2-2; V: TRBV5-1; length: 15; DNA: TGCGCCAGCAGCTTAGGGACAGGGGCCTCCGGGGAGCTGTTTTTT; CDR3: CASSLGTGASGELFF
size: once; D: NA; J: TRBJ1-2; V: TRBV7-6; length: 13; DNA: TGTGCCAGCAGCCCCCACACGAACTATGGCTACACCTTC; CDR3: CASSPHTNYGYTF
size: NA; D: NA; J: TRBJ1-5; V: TRBV5-8; length: 17; DNA: TGTGCCAGCAGTAGAGGGTGGACGAGGCAAAGCAATCAGCCCCAGCATTTT; CDR3: CASSRGWTRQSNQPQHF
size: NA; D: TRBD1; J: TRBJ2-3; V: TRBV12-5; length: 15; DNA: TGTGCTAGTGGTTCACGAACAGGGGGCCCAGATACGCAGTATTTT; CDR3: CASGSRTGGPDTQYF
size: NA; D: NA; J: TRBJ1-4; V: TRBV4-1; length: 15; DNA: TGCGCCAGCAGCCAAGTGGACAGCCCGAATGAAAAACTGTTTTTT; CDR3: CASSQVDSPNEKLFF
size: few; D: TRBD1; J: TRBJ2-3; V: TRBV12-5; length: 15; DNA: TGTGCTAGTGGTTTGGTACAGGGGGCTGTAGATACGCAGTATTTT; CDR3: CASGLVQGAVDTQYF
size: NA; D: TRBD1; J: TRBJ1-5; V: TRBV10-2; length: 11; DNA: TGCGCCAGCAGTCCAGGGGGGCCCCAGCATTTT; CDR3: CASSPGGPQHF
size: NA; D: NA; J: TRBJ2-7; V: TRBV7-8; length: 15; DNA: TGTGCCAGCAGCATACCCAGGAATTTCTCCTACGAGCAGTACTTC; CDR3: CASSIPRNFSYEQYF
size: NA; D: NA; J: TRBJ1-1; V: TRBV2; length: 19; DNA: TGTGCCAGCAGTGAAGCGACGCTTGGTCCCAGGGGCAGGAACACTGAAGCTTTCTTT; CDR3: CASSEATLGPRGRNTEAFF
size: NA; D: NA; J: TRBJ2-3; V: TRBV6-5; length: 16; DNA: TGTGCCAGCAGTTACGTGAAGGCCCCGCGGGTAGATACGCAGTATTTT; CDR3: CASSYVKAPRVDTQYF
size: NA; D: NA; J: TRBJ1-6; V: TRBV5-1; length: 16; DNA: TGCGCCAGCAGCTTCACAGGGTCTGGGGAAAATTCACCCCTCCACTTT; CDR3: CASSFTGSGENSPLHF
size: once; D: TRBD2; J: TRBJ2-3; V: TRBV12-5; length: 15; DNA: TGTGCTAGTGGCCTCGGACTAGCGGGCACAGATACGCAGTATTTT; CDR3: CASGLGLAGTDTQYF
size: few; D: NA; J: TRBJ2-3; V: TRBV6-5; length: 15; DNA: TGTGCCAGCAGTTACTCAAGGGGGGGGGCCGATACGCAGTATTTT; CDR3: CASSYSRGGADTQYF
size: NA; D: NA; J: TRBJ2-4; V: TRBV5-4; length: 17; DNA: TGTGCCAGCAGCTTGTTAGGGGGGGGCCAGGTCAAAAACATTCAGTACTTC; CDR3: CASSLLGGGQVKNIQYF
size: NA; D: NA; J: TRBJ2-2; V: TRBV13; length: 15; DNA: TGTGCCAGCAGCATAGGGACGGGGAACACCGGGGAGCTGTTTTTT; CDR3: CASSIGTGNTGELFF
size: NA; D: TRBD2; J: TRBJ2-7; V: TRBV5-6; length: 17; DNA: TGTGCCAGCAGCTCTTTCCGACTAGCGGGAGGGCCACGGGAGCAGTACTTC; CDR3: CASSSFRLAGGPREQYF
size: NA; D: TRBD1; J: TRBJ1-1; V: TRBV2; length: 16; DNA: TGTGCCAGCTTCAAGACAGGGGGCGCAGGTCGGACTGAAGCTTTCTTT; CDR3: CASFKTGGAGRTEAFF
size: NA; D: TRBD1; J: TRBJ1-6; V: TRBV18; length: 14; DNA: TGTGCCAGCTCTCGGACAGGGGATAAGGGGCCCCTCCACTTT; CDR3: CASSRTGDKGPLHF
size: NA; D: NA; J: TRBJ1-2; V: TRBV5-4; length: 13; DNA: TGTGCCAGCAAGATGACAGGAGCCTATGGCTACACCTTC; CDR3: CASKMTGAYGYTF
size: NA; D: NA; J: TRBJ2-2; V: TRBV6-6; length: 12; DNA: TGTGCCAGCCTCCAACATGGCGGGGAGCTGTTTTTT; CDR3: CASLQHGGELFF
size: NA; D: TRBD2; J: TRBJ2-1; V: TRBV27; length: 16; DNA: TGTGCCAGCAGTTTTTCGTCGGCATTTTGGGGGGGGGAGCAGTTCTTC; CDR3: CASSFSSAFWGGEQFF
size: NA; D: NA; J: TRBJ1-2; V: TRBV6-5; length: 14; DNA: TGTGCCAGCACCTTTAGGAGTAGGACAAGTGGCTACACCTTC; CDR3: CASTFRSRTSGYTF
size: NA; D: NA; J: TRBJ1-2; V: TRBV18; length: 12; DNA: TGTGCCAGCTCTTGGGGGGACTATGGCTACACCTTC; CDR3: CASSWGDYGYTF
size: NA; D: TRBD1; J: TRBJ1-4; V: TRBV10-2; length: 15; DNA: TGCGCCAGCAGTTCGAGGGGGCGGTCTGGTGAAAAACTGTTTTTT; CDR3: CASSSRGRSGEKLFF
size: NA; D: TRBD1; J: TRBJ2-7; V: TRBV9; length: 15; DNA: TGTGCCAGCAGCGTAGGGACAGGGGGCCGATACGAGCAGTACTTC; CDR3: CASSVGTGGRYEQYF
size: few; D: TRBD2; J: TRBJ2-2; V: TRBV7-3; length: 16; DNA: TGTGCCAGCAGCGTCGCTAGCGGGAGACGGGCCGGGGAGCTGTTTTTT; CDR3: CASSVASGRRAGELFF
size: NA; D: NA; J: TRBJ1-1; V: TRBV4-2; length: 13; DNA: TGTGCCAGCAGCCAACCCTTCAACACTGAAGCTTTCTTT; CDR3: CASSQPFNTEAFF
size: NA; D: NA; J: TRBJ1-2; V: TRBV4-1; length: 13; DNA: TGCGCCAGCAGCCGATTCGACGGAGGAGGCTACACCTTC; CDR3: CASSRFDGGGYTF
size: NA; D: NA; J: TRBJ2-1; V: TRBV7-8; length: 17; DNA: TGTGCCAGCAGCCACAGGGTAGGGATTGTCTCCTACAATGAGCAGTTCTTC; CDR3: CASSHRVGIVSYNEQFF
size: few; D: NA; J: TRBJ2-1; V: TRBV5-1; length: 14; DNA: TGCGCCAGCAGCTGGGGGGACGGGGGCAATGAGCAGTTCTTC; CDR3: CASSWGDGGNEQFF
size: NA; D: NA; J: TRBJ1-1; V: TRBV20-1; length: 10; DNA: TGCAGTGCTAGGACCAGGGAAGCTTTCTTT; CDR3: CSARTREAFF
size: NA; D: NA; J: TRBJ2-3; V: TRBV7-8; length: 13; DNA: TGTGCCAGCAGAGTAAGGGGGACAGATACGCAGTATTTT; CDR3: CASRVRGTDTQYF
size: NA; D: NA; J: TRBJ1-1; V: TRBV19; length: 14; DNA: TGTGCCAGTAAGTGGGGGAGGGGGAACACTGAAGCTTTCTTT; CDR3: CASKWGRGNTEAFF
size: NA; D: NA; J: TRBJ1-4; V: TRBV10-3; length: 14; DNA: TGTGCCATCAGTGGTGGCTCAACTAATGAAAAACTGTTTTTT; CDR3: CAISGGSTNEKLFF
size: NA; D: TRBD1; J: TRBJ1-2; V: TRBV6-5; length: 13; DNA: TGTGCCAGCAGAAGACAGGGGAGCTATGGCTACACCTTC; CDR3: CASRRQGSYGYTF
size: NA; D: NA; J: TRBJ2-2; V: TRBV5-6; length: 15; DNA: TGTGCCAGCAGTGTTTCTGGACAGTACACCGGGGAGCTGTTTTTT; CDR3: CASSVSGQYTGELFF
size: NA; D: NA; J: TRBJ2-3; V: TRBV6-6; length: 12; DNA: TGTGCCAGCAGCCTTAGCGGAGATACGCAGTATTTT; CDR3: CASSLSGDTQYF
size: NA; D: TRBD1; J: TRBJ1-3; V: TRBV7-9; length: 16; DNA: TGTGCCAGCAGCTTAAGAACACAGGGGGCTGGAAACACCATATATTTT; CDR3: CASSLRTQGAGNTIYF
size: NA; D: TRBD1; J: TRBJ2-5; V: TRBV7-2; length: 14; DNA: TGTGCCAGCAGCGTAACAGGGGTCCGGGAGACCCAGTACTTC; CDR3: CASSVTGVRETQYF
size: NA; D: TRBD1; J: TRBJ1-2; V: TRBV25-1; length: 16; DNA: TGTGCCAGCAGTGAGAAACCGGGACAGGGGAACTATGGCTACACCTTC; CDR3: CASSEKPGQGNYGYTF
size: NA; D: TRBD1; J: TRBJ1-5; V: TRBV29-1; length: 13; DNA: TGCAGCGTTGGGGGACAGCCCAATCAGCCCCAGCATTTT; CDR3: CSVGGQPNQPQHF
size: NA; D: TRBD1; J: TRBJ1-1; V: TRBV6-6; length: 14; DNA: TGTGCCAGCAGTTCACAGGGGGGAAGGACTGAAGCTTTCTTT; CDR3: CASSSQGGRTEAFF
size: NA; D: NA; J: TRBJ2-2; V: TRBV18; length: 14; DNA: TGTGCCAGCTCACGGGCAGGGGCCACCGGGGAGCTGTTTTTT; CDR3: CASSRAGATGELFF
size: NA; D: TRBD2; J: TRBJ2-5; V: TRBV4-1; length: 16; DNA: TGCGCCAGCAGCCAGGCAGCGGGGGCGGTCCAAGAGACCCAGTACTTC; CDR3: CASSQAAGAVQETQYF
size: NA; D: NA; J: TRBJ2-3; V: TRBV6-4; length: 16; DNA: TGTGCCAGCAGTGACGGGGGGGGCCGAGGCACAGATACGCAGTATTTT; CDR3: CASSDGGGRGTDTQYF
size: NA; D: NA; J: TRBJ1-4; V: TRBV9; length: 12; DNA: TGTGCCAGCAGCGCTCCTAATGAAAAACTGTTTTTT; CDR3: CASSAPNEKLFF
size: NA; D: NA; J: TRBJ1-5; V: TRBV11-2; length: 13; DNA: TGTGCCACCCGGCGACAGGATAATCAGCCCCAGCATTTT; CDR3: CATRRQDNQPQHF
size: once; D: TRBD1; J: TRBJ1-2; V: TRBV19; length: 15; DNA: TGTGCCAGTAGTGCCGGGACAGGTTCTAACTATGGCTACACCTTC; CDR3: CASSAGTGSNYGYTF
size: few; D: NA; J: TRBJ2-1; V: TRBV11-2; length: 14; DNA: TGTGCCAGCAGCCCTTCTAAGACCTACAATGAGCAGTTCTTC; CDR3: CASSPSKTYNEQFF
size: NA; D: TRBD1; J: TRBJ2-2; V: TRBV18; length: 14; DNA: TGTGCCAGCTCCGGACAGGCGAACACCGGGGAGCTGTTTTTT; CDR3: CASSGQANTGELFF
size: NA; D: NA; J: TRBJ2-7; V: TRBV5-4; length: 14; DNA: TGTGCCAGCAGCTTGGTCTTCGGGGTAACCGAGCAGTACTTC; CDR3: CASSLVFGVTEQYF
size: NA; D: NA; J: TRBJ2-1; V: TRBV4-1; length: 14; DNA: TGCGCCAGCAGCCAAGAATGGGGGGGCAGTGAGCAGTTCTTC; CDR3: CASSQEWGGSEQFF